The T cell receptor (beta chain) under discussion was sequenced for a study of beta chain features in type 1 diabetes. V lost 2 bases, J lost 5 bases, and 15 bases lay in between. Germline CDR1 and CDR2: SGHTA and FQGNSA. The CDR3 has 15 residues. Expressed TCRB transcripts were sequenced after all isolated RNA was converted to cDNA. Libraries were prepared by immunoSEQ multiplex PCR; TCRdb keeps only in-frame clonotypes and omits some of them. The sample records around 19,000 clones, around 50% being singletons. Sequencing was carried out using stem cell memory CD4+ T cells from blood. The chain links TRBV7-2 to TRBJ2-5; D unclear. The sequence was obtained from a man younger than 30 in good health. The CDR3 protein is CASSLWQVSYETQYF. DNA of the CDR3: TGTGCCAGCAGCTTATGGCAGGTGTCTTATGAGACCCAGTACTTC.